What follows are 6 T cell receptor beta chains derived from one specimen sequenced in a study of shared clonotypes between healthy human individuals. Assay used: immunoSEQ multiplex PCR; TCRdb lists only in-frame clones, some missing. The table has about 1.1 million clones, 75% to 85% seen once; the top ten hold 0.5% to 0.65%. Material: memory CD4+ T cells from PBMCs. Regarding subset: CD45RA-negative fraction. The receptor set was obtained from a man aged 18 to 30 in good health. Some clones in this sample may be carry-over from other donors' samples.

This clone was seen more than once but under ten times. The rearrangement joins TRBV7-9 to TRBJ1-3, with a weak D call TRBD1 (5 bases). The V gene lost 2 bases and the J gene lost 3 bases, with 11 bases spanning the gap. This CDR3 is 15 amino acids long. Germline loops: CDR1 SEHNR, CDR2 FQNEAQ (reference sequence). Here the CDR3 reads CASSLPGLVGNTIYF. The CDR3 DNA reads TGTGCCAGCAGCTTACCAGGGTTAGTTGGAAACACCATATATTTT.

This clone was picked up one time. The rearrangement uses TRBV6-6 and TRBJ2-5; possibly TRBD1 for D (6 bases). Germline CDR1 MNHNY, CDR2 SVGAGI (reference sequence). Trimming shortened V by 2 bases and J by 5 bases, and 12 bases separated the two germline ends. The CDR3 is 14 amino acids. CDR3 DNA sequence: TGTGCCAGCAGTTACGGGGGCCCGTGGGAGACCCAGTACTTC. Translation gives CASSYGGPWETQYF.

The J gene is TRBJ2-1, the V gene TRBV5-1; TRBD1 matches 7 bases. The length of the CDR3 is 17 residues. CDR1 is SGHRS, CDR2 YFSETQ, per germline. Trimming cost V 6 bases and J 3 bases; bases outside gene matches: 15. As DNA, the CDR3 is TGCGCCAGCAACTCTGAGGGACAGCCATTCTTCTACAATGAGCAGTTCTTC. It specifies CASNSEGQPFFYNEQFF.

The chain is built from TRBV28 and TRBJ1-3; 9 bases are a match to TRBD1. Losses at the gene ends were 4 bases for V and 3 bases for J; bases not matched to a gene: 7. The CDR3 is 16 residues long. Germline V gives CDR1 MDHEN, CDR2 SYDVKM. This CDR3 reads CASSSPSDRGGNTIYF. CDR3 nucleotides: TGTGCCAGCAGTTCCCCCTCGGACAGGGGTGGAAACACCATATATTTT.

The chain links TRBV6-1 to TRBJ1-4, with D tentatively TRBD1 (5 bases). The germline V gene has CDR1 MNHNS and CDR2 SASEGT. Trimming took off 6 bases at V and 4 bases at J, with 9 bases between the two ends. The CDR3 extends over 13 amino acids. CDR3 amino acids: CASSLQGNEKLFF. Written as DNA, the CDR3 is TGTGCCAGCAGCCTTCAGGGTAATGAAAAACTGTTTTTT.

V is TRBV7-9 and J is TRBJ1-4; D might be TRBD1 (5 bases). Trimming stripped 5 bases from V and 4 bases from J, with 8 bases between. Germline values: CDR1 SEHNR, CDR2 FQNEAQ (reference sequence). The CDR3 extends over 13 amino acids. The CDR3: CASSLGDNEKLFF. The CDR3 DNA is TGTGCCAGCAGCCTGGGGGATAATGAAAAACTGTTTTTT.